Following are 16 T cell receptor beta chains from one sample sequenced in a study of T cell responses to AZD1222 COVID-19 vaccine. The method was immunoSEQ multiplex PCR; TCRdb's version includes in-frame clones alone and lacks a portion of them. This sample yields 150,000 or so clones, of which 88% are seen a single time; roughly 16% belongs to the top ten. This material consisted of peripheral blood, taken on day 0 of AZD1222 vaccination. The receptors derive from an adult in good health.

V usage is TRBV27 and J usage is TRBJ2-1, with 12 bases identical to TRBD2. Trimming removed 5 bases from V and 8 bases from J; junction bases left unmatched: 7. CDR3 length equals 15 residues. Germline values: CDR1 MNHEY, CDR2 SMNVEV (reference sequence). CDR3 nucleotide sequence: TGTGCCAGCAGTGCCGGACTAGCGGGGTCCGATGAGCAGTTCTTC. Translation: CASSAGLAGSDEQFF.

This rearrangement joins TRBV18 to TRBJ1-1; D gene uncertain. Trimming stripped 5 bases from V and 2 bases from J, with 9 bases between. Germline V gene data show CDR1 as KGHSH and CDR2 as LQKENI. The CDR3 length is 13 residues. The CDR3 spells CASSTTQNTEAFF. CDR3 nucleotide sequence: TGTGCCAGCTCAACGACACAAAACACTGAAGCTTTCTTT.

Only a few counts were recorded for this clone. The chain carries TRBV11-2 and TRBJ1-3; 7 bases agree with TRBD1. V shed 2 bases and J 3 bases; nucleotides not matched to a gene: 4. Germline assignment: CDR1 SGHAT and CDR2 FQNNGV. The CDR3 is 15 residues long. The CDR3 reads CASSLLGQVGNTIYF. The CDR3 nucleotides read TGTGCCAGCAGCTTACTCGGACAGGTTGGAAACACCATATATTTT.

V is TRBV7-3 and J is TRBJ1-1; 7 bases agree with TRBD1. Germline loops: CDR1 SGHTA, CDR2 FQGTGA. This CDR3 is built from 15 residues. J lost 6 bases, V lost 6 bases, and 13 bases had no gene match. The CDR3 bases are TGTGCCAGCAGAAAAACAGGGGTCCTGCAGGCTGAAGCTTTCTTT. It specifies CASRKTGVLQAEAFF.

The chain is built from TRBV4-2 and TRBJ2-7, with D possibly matching TRBD2 (6 bases). V was shortened by 5 bases and J by 4 bases, with 18 bases between the two germline ends. This CDR3 is built from 15 residues. Germline values: CDR1 LGHNA, CDR2 YNFKEQ. This CDR3 is CASSWAGGNPYEQYF. In nucleotides, the CDR3 is TGTGCCAGCAGCTGGGCCGGAGGGAATCCTTACGAGCAGTACTTC.

A single count supports this clone. The chain is built from TRBV6-5 and TRBJ1-3; D is uncertain. The V gene lost 5 bases and the J gene lost 2 bases, with 7 bases spanning the gap. The CDR3 contains 13 residues. In germline, CDR1 is MNHEY, CDR2 SVGAGI. The CDR3 DNA follows: TGTGCCAGCAGTACTTACACTGGAAACACCATATATTTT. Translated, it gives CASSTYTGNTIYF.

The V and J genes are TRBV11-3 and TRBJ2-3; D is unresolved. The CDR3 totals 11 residues. V lost 5 bases and J lost 8, with 8 bases in between. Germline V CDR1 and CDR2: SGHNT, YENEEA. The DNA of the CDR3 is TGTGCCAGCAGCAACGGCGTTACGCAGTATTTT. Its protein is CASSNGVTQYF.

This clone has at least ten counts. V and J are TRBV19 and TRBJ1-1, with D uncertain. The CDR3 contains 13 residues. Germline V gene data show CDR1 as LNHDA and CDR2 as SQIVND (reference sequence). Trimming left V 6 bases short and J 1 base short, with 9 bases between. The DNA for the CDR3 is TGTGCCAGTAGCGTGGGTGGGAACACTGAAGCTTTCTTT. Encoded protein: CASSVGGNTEAFF.

There are a few counts of this clone. This chain links TRBV24-1 with TRBJ1-2; 7 bases align to TRBD1. CDR1 and CDR2 (germline): KGHDR, SFDVKD. V gave up 2 bases and J gave up 14 bases; unmatched junction bases: 13. The CDR3 has 14 amino acids. In nucleotides, the CDR3 is TGTGCCACCAGTGATTCCCCGGGACAGCCAACTTGGACCTTC. It translates to CATSDSPGQPTWTF.

This chain links TRBV9 with TRBJ2-1; D ambiguous. Germline CDR1 SGDLS, CDR2 YYNGEE. V lost 0 bases, J lost 5 bases, and 12 bases lay in between. The CDR3 covers 15 residues. CDR3 sequence reads: CASSVEPRVDNEQFF. CDR3 in DNA: TGTGCCAGCAGCGTAGAGCCCCGGGTCGACAATGAGCAGTTCTTC.

The rearrangement uses TRBV7-8 and TRBJ1-1; D is uncertain. The CDR3 covers 14 residues. CDR1 is SGHVS and CDR2 is FQNEAQ in the germline V gene. V was shortened by 1 base and J by 4 bases, with 10 bases between the two germline ends. CDR3 nucleotide sequence: TGTGCCAGCAGCTTAGAAATCGGGAGCACTGAAGCTTTCTTT. Translated, it gives CASSLEIGSTEAFF.

This clone was observed once. This chain joins TRBV19 and TRBJ1-4; 9 bases are a match to TRBD1. The CDR3 is made up of 14 amino acids. The V and J ends lost 6 bases and 8 bases, in that order; junction bases with no gene match: 7. The germline gives CDR1 LNHDA, CDR2 SQIVND (reference sequence). The CDR3 nucleotides read TGTGCCAGTAGCAAACAGGGGGCCTGGGAAAAACTGTTTTTT. Translating gives CASSKQGAWEKLFF.

This clone was found once. V gene TRBV9 combines with J gene TRBJ2-5; D is unresolved. The germline V and J ends were trimmed by 7 bases and 2 bases, with 3 bases remaining between them. CDR1 and CDR2 (germline): SGDLS, YYNGEE. The CDR3 has 10 amino acids. Here the CDR3 reads CASGQETQYF. DNA for the CDR3: TGTGCCAGCGGACAAGAGACCCAGTACTTC.

The chain employs TRBV29-1 and TRBJ2-2; no clear D. Per the germline V gene, CDR1 is SQVTM and CDR2 is ANQGSEA. The CDR3 runs 13 residues. V lost 6 bases to trimming and J lost 8 bases, with 16 bases between them. Written as DNA, the CDR3 is TGCAGCGTCACTCCATCGTTCCGGGGGGAGCTGTTTTTT. Amino acid sequence: CSVTPSFRGELFF.

This rearrangement joins TRBV5-4 to TRBJ1-4, with TRBD1 matching over 9 bases. This CDR3 has 14 residues. Germline-derived CDR1 and CDR2 are SGHNT and YYREEE (reference sequence). The junction had 3 bases not matched to a gene; V was cut back by 3 bases and J by 6 bases. The CDR3, as DNA: TGTGCCAGCAGCTCGGACAGGGGATATGAAAAACTGTTTTTT. Encoded protein: CASSSDRGYEKLFF.

The rearrangement joins TRBV2 to TRBJ2-3, with TRBD2 identical over 12 bases. V shed 10 bases, J shed 6 bases, and the junction held 11 bases outside the gene matches. CDR3 size: 15 residues. Germline-derived CDR1 and CDR2 are SNHLY and FYNNEI. The CDR3 sequence is CATKRLAGARDTQYF. CDR3 nucleotide sequence: TGTGCCACCAAGCGACTAGCGGGGGCTCGGGATACGCAGTATTTT.